This T cell receptor beta chain was obtained from a study of shared clonotypes between healthy human individuals. Study as a whole: Three men and a couple of women, aged 18 to 49, were donors. Plates per donor: three CD4 naive, three CD4 memory, two CD8 naive, one CD8 memory. Findings and caveats of the study: Measured sharing among donors was expected to vary with sequencing depth.

This clone was counted only a few times. The antigen remains undetermined. The germline V gene encodes CDR1 SGHTA and CDR2 FQGNSA. CDR3 length equals 11 residues. Deletions cut 5 bases from V and 12 bases from J, with 11 bases between. Genomic DNA of each subset was evenly split across several immunoSEQ plates. Assay: immunoSEQ multiplex PCR; the TCRdb copy retains only in-frame clones and omits some. The data hold 2 million to 3 million clones, with approximately 92% observed a single time. The clonotype comes from a man between 18 and 35 years old in good health. This sequence joins TRBV7-2 and TRBJ2-1; D perhaps matches TRBD1 (5 bases). The sample consisted of naive CD4+ T cells sorted from blood. As to subset: CD45RA+ positively selected. The CDR3 sequence is CASSEDNRQFF. Written as DNA, the CDR3 is TGTGCCAGCAGCGAGGACAATCGGCAGTTCTTC.